This entry concerns a single T cell receptor (beta chain). Its antigen is unidentified. These data come from a study of T cells in tuberculosis. The overall study: T cells were selected with CD1B tetramers loaded with glucose monomycolate. Findings of the study overall: A GMM-specific repertoire classifier reached about 90% accuracy, AUROC 0.7 to 0.9. The TCR-beta difference was not significant; alpha differences partly reflected length.

With 5 bases clipped from V and 0 bases from J, the junction kept 6 bases outside the gene matches. CDR3 length: 15 residues. Germline V gives CDR1 MDHEN, CDR2 SYDVKM. TCRdb's copy holds only in-frame clones and misses some; the assay was immunoSEQ multiplex PCR. There are 29,000 or so clones in the sample; approximately 95% occur only once, and around 4.7% lies in the top ten. The V and J genes are TRBV28 and TRBJ2-7; 8 bases line up with TRBD1. The receptor was isolated from a donor aged 10-29 years with latent tuberculosis or without tuberculosis infection. The sequenced material came from PBMCs. The CDR3 sequence: CASSLTDRASYEQYF. In DNA form, the CDR3 reads TGTGCCAGCAGTCTCACGGACAGGGCCTCCTACGAGCAGTACTTC.